This is a list of T cell receptor beta chains from one sample in a study of a mutant IDH1 vaccine in newly diagnosed glioma. These receptors are not linked to any known antigen. The protocol was immunoSEQ multiplex PCR, while the TCRdb copy is restricted to in-frame clones and leaves out a portion. The repertoire has 45,000 to 60,000 clones, around 89% of them found once; the top ten carry around 5.7%. Material: PBMCs, obtained from a glioma patient whose treatment included an IDH1 peptide vaccine. Receptor source: a woman in her forties with glioma. CDR3s include the opening cysteine and the closing phenylalanine or tryptophan. D genes are given only for firm matches. Not all rows give a size; the values are once, few, many and, for expanded clones, a class.

d_call,clone_size,v_call,j_call,cdr3_aa,cdr3_nt
-,-,TRBV28,TRBJ1-4,CATSDSNEKLFF,TGTGCCACCTCGGACAGTAATGAAAAACTGTTTTTT
TRBD1,-,TRBV7-2,TRBJ1-2,CASSSRQGFNYGYTF,TGTGCCAGCAGCTCGAGACAGGGTTTCAACTATGGCTACACCTTC
TRBD1,few,TRBV5-1,TRBJ1-4,CASSSSGYRGPDEKLFF,TGCGCCAGCAGCTCGTCGGGGTACAGGGGCCCGGATGAAAAACTGTTTTTT
-,-,TRBV9,TRBJ1-1,CASSSGGVNTEAFF,TGTGCCAGCAGTAGCGGGGGAGTGAACACTGAAGCTTTCTTT
-,-,TRBV7-8,TRBJ1-2,CASSLVAGQGGYGYTF,TGTGCCAGCAGCTTAGTGGCGGGCCAAGGGGGCTATGGCTACACCTTC
-,-,TRBV15,TRBJ1-3,CATSSNSGNTIYF,TGTGCCACCAGCAGCAACTCTGGAAACACCATATATTTT
TRBD1,-,TRBV14,TRBJ2-7,CASSLVTPGQGGLGFEQYF,TGTGCCAGCAGCCTCGTCACTCCCGGACAGGGGGGTCTTGGGTTCGAGCAGTACTTC
TRBD1,-,TRBV18,TRBJ1-2,CASSPGTGGLVYGYTF,TGTGCCAGCTCACCAGGGACAGGGGGCTTGGTCTATGGCTACACCTTC
-,-,TRBV7-8,TRBJ2-6,CASSPKRAGYTGANVLTF,TGTGCCAGCAGCCCTAAACGGGCAGGGTATACTGGGGCCAACGTCCTGACTTTC
-,-,TRBV5-1,TRBJ2-7,CASSQRSGSSYEQYF,TGCGCCAGCAGCCAAAGAAGCGGGTCCTCCTACGAGCAGTACTTC
TRBD2,-,TRBV6-5,TRBJ2-1,CASNRGGDNEQFF,TGTGCCAGCAACCGTGGGGGGGACAATGAGCAGTTCTTC
-,-,TRBV6-5,TRBJ1-1,CASSYKGVDTEAFF,TGTGCCAGCAGTTACAAAGGGGTGGACACTGAAGCTTTCTTT
-,-,TRBV5-5,TRBJ1-2,CASSLGTGTYGYTF,TGTGCCAGCAGCTTGGGAACAGGGACCTATGGCTACACCTTC
TRBD1,once,TRBV7-9,TRBJ2-7,CASSPQTGGPSYEQYF,TGTGCCAGCAGCCCTCAGACAGGGGGCCCCTCCTACGAGCAGTACTTC
-,few,TRBV5-5,TRBJ2-7,CASSFNPFGVSYEQYF,TGTGCCAGCAGCTTCAACCCCTTCGGAGTATCCTACGAGCAGTACTTC
TRBD1,once,TRBV6-5,TRBJ2-7,CASRVRDRVTYEQYF,TGTGCCAGCAGGGTCCGGGACAGGGTAACCTACGAGCAGTACTTC
-,-,TRBV29-1,TRBJ2-2,CSVATAGELFF,TGCAGCGTTGCCACCGCCGGGGAGCTGTTTTTT
-,-,TRBV7-8,TRBJ1-5,CASSLDRTGRSQPQHF,TGTGCCAGCAGCTTAGATAGAACAGGACGAAGTCAGCCCCAGCATTTT
-,-,TRBV10-2,TRBJ2-1,CASRTTYNEQFF,TGCGCCAGCAGGACAACCTACAATGAGCAGTTCTTC
-,-,TRBV7-8,TRBJ1-2,CASSLEGTRGMGGYTF,TGTGCCAGCAGCTTAGAAGGAACGAGGGGCATGGGCGGCTACACCTTC
TRBD2,-,TRBV9,TRBJ2-7,CASSVGSGGYEQYF,TGTGCCAGCAGCGTAGGTAGCGGGGGCTACGAGCAGTACTTC
-,-,TRBV6-1,TRBJ1-5,CACLTNRDNQPQHF,TGTGCCTGCCTGACTAACAGGGACAATCAGCCCCAGCATTTT
-,-,TRBV11-2,TRBJ1-4,CASSPQAARSEKLFF,TGTGCCAGCAGCCCCCAAGCCGCCCGGAGTGAAAAACTGTTTTTT
TRBD1,-,TRBV5-6,TRBJ1-2,CASSLGTGAISGYTF,TGTGCCAGCAGCTTGGGGACAGGGGCCATTAGTGGCTACACCTTC
-,-,TRBV7-6,TRBJ1-1,CASSLNRGSTEAFF,TGTGCCAGCAGCCTTAACCGCGGGAGCACTGAAGCTTTCTTT
-,-,TRBV6-5,TRBJ1-4,CASSYGAGEKLFF,TGTGCCAGCAGTTACGGGGCGGGTGAAAAACTGTTTTTT
-,-,TRBV30,TRBJ2-5,CAWNRPVGQLQETQYF,TGTGCCTGGAATCGACCCGTCGGACAGCTCCAAGAGACCCAGTACTTC
TRBD2,-,TRBV29-1,TRBJ2-3,CSAGLAGGDTQYF,TGCAGCGCCGGACTAGCGGGGGGGGATACGCAGTATTTT
-,-,TRBV5-1,TRBJ2-1,CASSGLGSLSSYNEQFF,TGCGCCAGCAGCGGCCTCGGCAGTCTCAGCTCCTACAATGAGCAGTTCTTC
-,-,TRBV7-9,TRBJ1-2,CASSLGNRSPGYTF,TGTGCCAGCAGCTTAGGCAACAGGTCGCCGGGCTACACCTTC
-,few,TRBV27,TRBJ2-1,CASSFTNSNNEQFF,TGTGCCAGCAGTTTCACCAATAGCAACAATGAGCAGTTCTTC
-,few,TRBV19,TRBJ1-1,CASSMWARNTEAFF,TGTGCCAGTAGTATGTGGGCTAGGAACACTGAAGCTTTCTTT
TRBD1,-,TRBV4-1,TRBJ1-3,CASSQYDRGREDTIYF,TGCGCCAGCAGCCAATACGACAGGGGGCGCGAGGACACCATATATTTT
-,-,TRBV7-2,TRBJ2-5,CASSRPGPQTETQYF,TGTGCCAGCAGCCGGCCGGGACCACAGACGGAGACCCAGTACTTC
-,-,TRBV10-2,TRBJ2-7,CASSGGDGPYEQYF,TGCGCCAGCAGTGGAGGGGACGGCCCCTACGAGCAGTACTTC
TRBD1,-,TRBV2,TRBJ1-5,CASSTGTGYQPQHF,TGTGCCAGCAGTACCGGGACAGGGTATCAGCCCCAGCATTTT
-,-,TRBV28,TRBJ1-2,CASSLMAGRYGYTF,TGTGCCAGCAGTTTAATGGCAGGACGCTATGGCTACACCTTC
-,-,TRBV5-1,TRBJ1-6,CASSLLGVFNSPLHF,TGCGCCAGCAGCTTGCTAGGAGTGTTCAATTCACCCCTCCACTTT
-,-,TRBV10-3,TRBJ2-5,CAISESLDQETQYF,TGTGCCATCAGTGAGTCCCTCGATCAAGAGACCCAGTACTTC
-,-,TRBV28,TRBJ1-2,CASSTYKGNYGYTF,TGTGCCAGCAGTACCTATAAGGGGAACTATGGCTACACCTTC
-,-,TRBV7-3,TRBJ2-6,CASSPSQRAGGANVLTF,TGTGCCAGCAGCCCCAGTCAGAGGGCTGGTGGGGCCAACGTCCTGACTTTC
TRBD2,-,TRBV11-3,TRBJ2-1,CASSFGLAGEQFF,TGTGCCAGCAGCTTTGGGCTAGCGGGTGAGCAGTTCTTC
-,-,TRBV7-9,TRBJ2-3,CASSLLGTTDTQYF,TGTGCCAGCAGCTTACTAGGAACCACAGATACGCAGTATTTT
TRBD2,-,TRBV9,TRBJ2-5,CASSALLAGGPETQYF,TGTGCCAGCAGCGCCCTACTAGCGGGAGGGCCAGAGACCCAGTACTTC
-,once,TRBV9,TRBJ2-2,CASSPWGAGELFF,TGTGCCAGCAGCCCCTGGGGGGCCGGGGAGCTGTTTTTT
TRBD1,-,TRBV10-2,TRBJ2-4,CASREQTGPKNIQYF,TGCGCCAGCAGAGAACAGACAGGGCCCAAAAACATTCAGTACTTC
TRBD2,once,TRBV7-8,TRBJ2-2,CASSRLAGLNTGELFF,TGTGCCAGCAGCAGACTAGCGGGGCTGAACACCGGGGAGCTGTTTTTT
TRBD1,-,TRBV7-9,TRBJ2-2,CASSRDRVTGELFF,TGTGCCAGCAGCCGGGACAGGGTCACCGGGGAGCTGTTTTTT
-,-,TRBV4-1,TRBJ2-1,CASSRTLYNEQFF,TGCGCCAGCAGCCGGACCCTTTACAATGAGCAGTTCTTC
TRBD2,-,TRBV5-1,TRBJ2-7,CASSLGSGRAPPGLYEQYF,TGCGCCAGCAGCTTGGGCTCCGGGAGGGCCCCCCCGGGCCTGTACGAGCAGTACTTC
-,-,TRBV9,TRBJ2-2,CASSVTSGASHTGELFF,TGTGCCAGCAGCGTAACGTCAGGGGCTAGTCACACCGGGGAGCTGTTTTTT
-,-,TRBV2,TRBJ1-1,CASQGQNTEAFF,TGTGCCAGCCAGGGTCAGAACACTGAAGCTTTCTTT